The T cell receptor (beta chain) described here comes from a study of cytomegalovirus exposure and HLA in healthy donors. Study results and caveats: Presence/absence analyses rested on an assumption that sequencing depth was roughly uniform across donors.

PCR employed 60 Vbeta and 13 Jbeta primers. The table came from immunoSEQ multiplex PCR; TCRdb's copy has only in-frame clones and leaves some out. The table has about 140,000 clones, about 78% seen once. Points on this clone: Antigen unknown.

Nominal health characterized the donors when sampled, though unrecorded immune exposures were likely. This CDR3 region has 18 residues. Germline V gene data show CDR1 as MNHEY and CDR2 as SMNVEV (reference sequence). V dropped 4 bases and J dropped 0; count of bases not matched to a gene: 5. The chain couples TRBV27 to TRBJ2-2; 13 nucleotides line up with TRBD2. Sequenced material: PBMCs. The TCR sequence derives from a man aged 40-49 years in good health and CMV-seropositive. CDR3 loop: CASSSPTSGRTNTGELFF. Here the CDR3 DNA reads TGTGCCAGCAGTTCTCCGACTAGCGGGAGGACGAACACCGGGGAGCTGTTTTTT.